The source of this T cell receptor beta chain is a study of OX40 agonist ivuxolimab in advanced cancers. Study-level information: Patients received the agonistic anti-OX40 (CD134) antibody ivuxolimab. Study-wide findings and caveats: In the 0.1 to 3.0 mg/kg range, CD4+ and CD8+ blood T cells had expanded clonally by week 6.

As to this clone: What it recognizes is unknown.

Per the germline V gene, CDR1 is LNHNV and CDR2 is YYDKDF (reference sequence). The CDR3 runs to 19 residues. Trimming took 0 bases from V and 0 from J; bases not matched to a gene: 13. Some clones are missing from TCRdb's copy, which holds only in-frame ones; the method was immunoSEQ multiplex PCR. The table records 80,000 or so clones, around 86% of them present only once. Exclusion applied to patients with autoimmune disease history or systemic immunosuppression. Samples were taken at baseline and on day 1 of cycles 4 and 7. The sequence derives from an adult with an advanced solid tumor such as melanoma, head and neck, liver or kidney cancer. Sequenced material: CD4+ or CD8+ T cells sorted from blood, taken in a trial of the OX40 agonist ivuxolimab. V is TRBV15 and J is TRBJ1-2, with 7 nucleotides matching TRBD1. CDR3 in DNA: TGTGCCACCAGCAGAGATTCGGACAGGACGTGGGATCCTAACTATGGCTACACCTTC. Translated, it gives CATSRDSDRTWDPNYGYTF. Full variable domain (rest looked up from reference TRBV15 and TRBJ1-2): DAMVIQNPRYQVTQFGKPVTLSCSQTLNHNVMYWYQQKSSQAPKLLFHYYDKDFNNEADTPDNFQSRRPNTSFCFLDIRSPGLGDTAMYLCATSRDSDRTWDPNYGYTFGSGTRLTVV.